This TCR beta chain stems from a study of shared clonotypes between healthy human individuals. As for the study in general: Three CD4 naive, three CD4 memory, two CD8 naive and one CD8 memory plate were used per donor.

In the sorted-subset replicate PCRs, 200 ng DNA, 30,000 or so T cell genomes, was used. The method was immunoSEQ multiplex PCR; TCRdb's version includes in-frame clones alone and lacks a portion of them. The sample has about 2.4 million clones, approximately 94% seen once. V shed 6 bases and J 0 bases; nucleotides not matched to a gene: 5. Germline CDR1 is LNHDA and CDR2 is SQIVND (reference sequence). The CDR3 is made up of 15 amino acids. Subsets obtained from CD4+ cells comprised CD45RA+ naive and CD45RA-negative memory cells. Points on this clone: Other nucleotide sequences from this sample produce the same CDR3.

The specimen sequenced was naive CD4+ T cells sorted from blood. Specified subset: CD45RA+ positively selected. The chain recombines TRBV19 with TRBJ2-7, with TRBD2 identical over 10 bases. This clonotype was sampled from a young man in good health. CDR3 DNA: TGTGCCAGTAGCGGAACTAGCGGGAACTCCTACGAGCAGTACTTC. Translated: CASSGTSGNSYEQYF. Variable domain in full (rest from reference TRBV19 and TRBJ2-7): DGGITQSPKYLFRKEGQNVTLSCEQNLNHDAMYWYRQDPGQGLRLIYYSQIVNDFQKGDIAEGYSVSREKKESFPLTVTSAQKNPTAFYLCASSGTSGNSYEQYFGPGTRLTVT.